Listed below are T cell receptor beta chains from one sample, sequenced in a study of T-cell reconstitution after alpha-beta-depleted transplantation in children. One entry per CDR3 protein results from TCRdb running MiXCR on the PCR reads. The sample consists of 300,000 to 350,000 distinct CDR3 sequences, around 25% of them appearing once. This material consisted of PBMCs, mostly from graft donor cells, taken 180 days after TCRalphabeta/CD19-depleted stem cell transplant. The receptors were sampled from a male patient younger than 18 who had a stem cell transplant for acute lymphoblastic leukemia, so the T cells may come from the graft donor. Both conserved end residues are part of each CDR3. D genes are given only for firm matches. Clone size appears in some rows only: once, few, many, or a class for an expanded clone.

CASSLNSGQGGGYTF | TGTGCCAGCAGCTTAAACTCGGGACAGGGCGGTGGCTACACCTTC | few | TRBD1 | TRBJ1-2 | TRBV7-3
CASSWTGSGDQPQHF | TGTGCCAGCAGTTGGACAGGGAGCGGGGATCAGCCCCAGCATTTT | few | TRBD1 | TRBJ1-5 | TRBV6-5
CASSRGTSGSTDTQYF | TGTGCCAGCAGCCGTGGGACTAGCGGGAGTACAGATACGCAGTATTTT | once | TRBD2 | TRBJ2-3 | TRBV11-2
CASSLTGNRHNEQFF | TGTGCCAGCAGCTTAACGGGTAATCGTCACAATGAGCAGTTCTTC | many | . | TRBJ2-1 | TRBV7-3
CASSVRDSTYEQYF | TGTGCCAGCAGCGTCCGTGACAGCACCTACGAGCAGTACTTC | few | . | TRBJ2-7 | TRBV9
CASSHGGITTDTQYF | TGTGCCAGCAGCCACGGCGGAATTACCACAGATACGCAGTATTTT | . | . | TRBJ2-3 | TRBV3-1
CSAPGAPTGELFF | TGCAGCGCGCCAGGGGCCCCCACCGGGGAGCTGTTTTTT | many | . | TRBJ2-2 | TRBV29-1
CASSLTSGTTYEQYF | TGTGCCAGCAGCCTGACTAGCGGGACTACCTACGAGCAGTACTTC | once | TRBD2 | TRBJ2-7 | TRBV11-1
CASSFGWGRNTIYF | TGTGCCAGCAGTTTCGGCTGGGGCCGAAACACCATATATTTT | few | . | TRBJ1-3 | TRBV12-3/TRBV12-4
CSAEGGNYGYTF | TGCAGTGCTGAAGGGGGTAACTATGGCTACACCTTC | few | . | TRBJ1-2 | TRBV20-1
CASSLKSGSHGETQYF | TGTGCCAGCAGCTTAAAAAGCGGGAGCCATGGGGAGACCCAGTACTTC | . | TRBD2 | TRBJ2-5 | TRBV7-8
CASRVGDSKPIAKNIQYF | TGTGCCAGCAGAGTGGGGGACTCAAAACCTATAGCCAAAAACATTCAGTACTTC | . | . | TRBJ2-4 | TRBV6-1
CASSYRTGVGGNTIYF | TGTGCCAGCAGCTACAGGACAGGGGTGGGAGGAAACACCATATATTTT | few | TRBD1 | TRBJ1-3 | TRBV5-5
CASSQDGGLTGELFF | TGTGCCAGCAGCCAAGATGGGGGGCTCACCGGGGAGCTGTTTTTT | once | . | TRBJ2-2 | TRBV3-1
CAWRGGRGLGSWEQFF | TGTGCCTGGAGGGGTGGACGGGGACTAGGGTCTTGGGAGCAGTTCTTC | . | TRBD2 | TRBJ2-1 | TRBV30
CASSLTGSSTDTQYF | TGTGCCAGCAGCTTAACCGGGTCTTCCACAGATACGCAGTATTTT | . | . | TRBJ2-3 | TRBV7-3
CSAFPSSGNNSPLHF | TGCAGTGCCTTTCCGAGTTCCGGGAATAATTCACCCCTCCACTTT | . | . | TRBJ1-6 | TRBV20-1
CASSLAGTGVTAYEQYF | TGTGCCAGCAGCTTGGCGGGGACAGGGGTGACCGCCTACGAGCAGTACTTC | . | TRBD1 | TRBJ2-7 | TRBV5-5
CASSYVGAWEQFF | TGTGCCAGCAGTTACGTTGGGGCCTGGGAGCAGTTCTTC | . | . | TRBJ2-1 | TRBV6-6
CASSFRGFEYNEQFF | TGTGCCAGCAGTTTTAGAGGGTTCGAATACAATGAGCAGTTCTTC | once | . | TRBJ2-1 | TRBV27
CASRIGQSYTYEQYF | TGCGCCAGCAGAATCGGACAGTCCTATACCTACGAGCAGTACTTC | once | . | TRBJ2-7 | TRBV10-2
CASSKDRGGGTYEQYF | TGCGCCAGCAGCAAAGATCGAGGGGGAGGGACTTACGAGCAGTACTTC | . | . | TRBJ2-7 | TRBV4-1
CASSLFPRGLTDTQYF | TGTGCCAGCAGTTTATTTCCCAGGGGGCTAACAGATACGCAGTATTTT | . | TRBD1 | TRBJ2-3 | TRBV27
CSARTGTDWTYGYTF | TGCAGTGCTAGGACGGGGACAGATTGGACCTATGGCTACACCTTC | few | TRBD1 | TRBJ1-2 | TRBV20-1
CSVVGPDYGYTF | TGCAGCGTTGTTGGGCCCGATTATGGCTACACCTTC | few | . | TRBJ1-2 | TRBV29-1
CASSLAGTEDEQYF | TGTGCCAGCAGCTTAGCGGGGACAGAGGACGAGCAGTACTTC | . | TRBD1 | TRBJ2-7 | TRBV7-2
CASSYSGGSYEQYF | TGTGCCAGCAGTTACTCGGGCGGCTCCTACGAGCAGTACTTC | . | . | TRBJ2-7 | TRBV6-5
CSARGYHVGLAGEYEQYF | TGCAGTGCTAGAGGATACCACGTGGGACTAGCGGGAGAGTACGAGCAGTACTTC | . | TRBD2 | TRBJ2-7 | TRBV20-1
CASSLGDNGNTIYF | TGTGCCAGCAGCTTGGGGGACAATGGAAACACCATATATTTT | . | . | TRBJ1-3 | TRBV7-9
CASAWSGPYEQYF | TGTGCCAGCGCCTGGAGCGGCCCCTACGAGCAGTACTTC | . | . | TRBJ2-7 | TRBV27
CASSLDRADGYTF | TGTGCCAGCAGTTTAGACAGGGCGGATGGCTACACCTTC | . | TRBD1 | TRBJ1-2 | TRBV27
CASSLFLGQVQETQYF | TGTGCCAGCAGTCTTTTCCTGGGGCAGGTTCAAGAGACCCAGTACTTC | few | . | TRBJ2-5 | TRBV27
CASSLDVSANEQFF | TGTGCCAGCAGTTTAGACGTTAGCGCCAATGAGCAGTTCTTC | once | . | TRBJ2-1 | TRBV12-3/TRBV12-4
CATAFGRTSGANVLTF | TGTGCCACCGCGTTCGGACGGACCTCTGGGGCCAACGTCCTGACTTTC | . | . | TRBJ2-6 | TRBV24-1
CASSYDTTDTQYF | TGCGCCAGCAGTTACGACACCACAGATACGCAGTATTTT | . | . | TRBJ2-3 | TRBV5-1
CSVGNRDEQYF | TGCAGCGTTGGAAACAGGGACGAGCAGTACTTC | many | . | TRBJ2-7 | TRBV29-1
CAKTGTGNEKLFF | TGTGCCAAGACCGGGACAGGGAATGAAAAACTGTTTTTT | few | TRBD1 | TRBJ1-4 | TRBV19
CASSPLTENNEQFF | TGTGCCAGCAGTCCCCTGACCGAGAACAATGAGCAGTTCTTC | . | . | TRBJ2-1 | TRBV27
CASSLRPDTDTQYF | TGTGCCAGCAGCTTAAGACCCGACACAGATACGCAGTATTTT | few | . | TRBJ2-3 | TRBV7-3
CASSLIRGTQGPQHF | TGTGCCAGCAGCTTAATCAGGGGCACCCAAGGGCCCCAGCATTTT | . | . | TRBJ1-5 | TRBV7-8
CASSTGGQNSYEQYF | TGTGCCAGCAGCACGGGCGGACAAAATTCCTACGAGCAGTACTTC | few | . | TRBJ2-7 | TRBV7-8
CASSSPRDDAKNIQYF | TGTGCCAGCAGCTCACCCAGGGACGACGCCAAAAACATTCAGTACTTC | . | . | TRBJ2-4 | TRBV7-9
CASSSDRGPDTQYF | TGTGCCAGCAGCTCCGACAGGGGACCTGATACGCAGTATTTT | few | TRBD1 | TRBJ2-3 | TRBV7-7
CASSFGGLDTEAFF | TGTGCCAGCAGTTTCGGGGGGTTGGACACTGAAGCTTTCTTT | few | . | TRBJ1-1 | TRBV27
CSHRPPNEKLFF | TGCAGTCACAGGCCCCCAAATGAAAAACTGTTTTTT | few | . | TRBJ1-4 | TRBV20-1
CASSLGLAGGPYNEQFF | TGTGCCAGCAGCCTCGGGCTAGCGGGAGGCCCCTACAATGAGCAGTTCTTC | . | TRBD2 | TRBJ2-1 | TRBV5-5
CASSHLLDGTGSSYEQYF | TGCGCCAGCAGCCACCTTCTCGACGGGACAGGGAGCTCCTACGAGCAGTACTTC | few | TRBD1 | TRBJ2-7 | TRBV4-1
CASSTGPQETQYF | TGTGCCAGCTCGACCGGGCCCCAAGAGACCCAGTACTTC | few | . | TRBJ2-5 | TRBV28
CASSVRGLGEQYF | TGTGCCAGCAGTGTCAGGGGGCTGGGCGAGCAGTACTTC | . | TRBD1 | TRBJ2-7 | TRBV12-3/TRBV12-4
CASSLARTSGRHEQFF | TGCGCCAGCAGCTTGGCTAGGACTAGCGGGAGACATGAGCAGTTCTTC | few | TRBD2 | TRBJ2-1 | TRBV5-1
CSVGVVSGWQYF | TGCAGCGTTGGGGTAGTCAGTGGTTGGCAGTACTTC | few | . | TRBJ2-7 | TRBV29-1
CASSPTSGRYNEQFF | TGTGCCAGCTCACCTACTAGCGGGAGATACAATGAGCAGTTCTTC | few | TRBD2 | TRBJ2-1 | TRBV18
CASSPLSNPNTGELFF | TGTGCCTCTAGCCCCTTGTCCAACCCGAACACCGGGGAGCTGTTTTTT | many | . | TRBJ2-2 | TRBV11-2
CSVDGGAYGYTF | TGCAGCGTTGATGGGGGCGCGTATGGCTACACCTTC | . | . | TRBJ1-2 | TRBV29-1